The present T cell receptor beta chain was sequenced within a study of identifying expanded T cells in peripheral blood. The assay was immunoSEQ multiplex PCR, and TCRdb's table has in-frame clones only and misses some. The table lists about 100,000 clones, approximately 91% of them singletons. Germline values: CDR1 MNHEY, CDR2 SMNVEV (reference sequence). Trimming pared 6 bases from V and 4 bases from J, leaving 7 bases between. This CDR3 is 11 amino acids long. The TCR sequence derives from a person aged 18-69 years in good health. This rearrangement joins TRBV27 to TRBJ2-7; D tentatively fits TRBD1 or TRBD2 (5 bases each). The sample was blood. For the CDR3, the DNA is TGTGCCAGCAGGGGACCTTACGAGCAGTACTTC. This gives the protein CASRGPYEQYF.